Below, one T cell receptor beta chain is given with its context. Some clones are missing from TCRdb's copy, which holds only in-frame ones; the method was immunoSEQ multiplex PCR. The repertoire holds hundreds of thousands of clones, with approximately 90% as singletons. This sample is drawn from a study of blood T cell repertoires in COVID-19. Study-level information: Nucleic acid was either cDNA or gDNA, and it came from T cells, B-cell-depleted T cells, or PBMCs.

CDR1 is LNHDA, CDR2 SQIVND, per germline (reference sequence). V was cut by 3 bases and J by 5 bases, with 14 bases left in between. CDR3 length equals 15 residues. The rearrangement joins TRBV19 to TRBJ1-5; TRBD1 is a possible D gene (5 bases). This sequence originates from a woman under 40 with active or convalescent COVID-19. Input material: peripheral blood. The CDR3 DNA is TGTGCCAGTAGTATGGTGGGAGGGGAGGATCAGCCCCAGCATTTT. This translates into CASSMVGGEDQPQHF.